The 16 T cell receptor beta chains below were found in one sample sequenced in a study of CD8+CD57+ T cells in acquired aplastic anemia (dated by TCRdb to the late 2010s). Study-level results and caveats: In patients, diversity was lower in CD8+CD57+ cells than in the total CD4+ and CD8+ cell pools.

Their target antigens are unknown. Flow cytometry had shown CD8+CD57+ cell expansion in the patients selected for sequencing. The sequencer listed for this sample is Illumina HiSeq 2000. Genomic DNA was used as template for profiling of TCR beta VDJ combinations and CDR3 sequences. The public reads were quality trimmed at Q25 with fastp and then assembled into clones with MiXCR by TCRdb, keeping productive beta chains. Each record represents a unique CDR3 protein, reported with the most common genes and DNA among its rows. Across this sample there are roughly 20,000 distinct CDR3 sequences, with about two fifths seen only once. Approximately 87% of the sample goes to the ten largest clones. Sequencing was done on a sample of CD8+CD57+ T cells sorted from PBMCs. In the paper's terms, the cell subset or site label means: bead-enriched CD8+CD57+ effector memory T cells from SAA patients. Receptors originate from a human donor with aplastic anemia.

This clonotype was picked up a small number of times. The gene calls are TRBV7-3 and TRBJ2-5; D gene uncertain. From germline, CDR1 is SGHTA and CDR2 FQGTGA. The CDR3 is 14 residues long. V gave up 2 bases and J gave up 1 base, with 8 bases separating them. Written as DNA, the CDR3 is TGTGCCAGCAGCTTAGGGTCCAGCCAAGAGACCCAGTACTTC. Residues: CASSLGSSQETQYF.

In its sample, this clonotype was seen a few times. The V gene is TRBV7-8, the J gene TRBJ2-7, with D possibly called TRBD1 or TRBD2 (5 bases each). Germline V gene lookup returns CDR1 SGHVS and CDR2 FQNEAQ. Trimming cost V 7 bases and J 8 bases, with 15 bases left between them. This CDR3 has 12 residues. CDR3 loop: CASNRDGLKQYF. The DNA for the CDR3 is TGTGCCAGCAACCGGGACGGACTTAAGCAGTACTTC.

In its sample, this clonotype was seen many times. The chain has TRBV15 and TRBJ2-3, with D uncertain. V dropped 2 bases and J dropped 2 bases, with 8 bases sitting between them. The CDR3 loop spans 14 amino acids. The germline V gene has CDR1 LNHNV and CDR2 YYDKDF (reference sequence). CDR3 amino acids: CATSRRVITDTQYF. The CDR3 coding sequence is TGTGCCACCAGCAGAAGGGTCATCACAGATACGCAGTATTTT.

This clonotype has just one count. V and J are TRBV5-4 and TRBJ2-7; 8 positions match TRBD2. This CDR3 is built from 17 residues. V shed 4 bases and J 4 bases; nucleotides not matched to a gene: 16. Germline CDR1 reads SGHNT; CDR2 reads YYREEE (reference sequence). Written as DNA, the CDR3 is TGTGCCAGCAGCGGTAGGGAAGGGACTAGAGAAAAGTACGAGCAGTACTTC. Its translation: CASSGREGTREKYEQYF.

This clonotype turned up a few times. The CDR3 bases are TGTGCCAGCAGCCTAAGACTAGCGGACTTCGAAGAGCAGTTCTTC. Residues: CASSLRLADFEEQFF. This chain connects TRBV7-3 to TRBJ2-1; 9 positions match TRBD2. The germline V gene encodes CDR1 SGHTA and CDR2 FQGTGA. The CDR3 is 15 residues long. Germline trimming cut 5 bases from V and 10 bases from J; bases unmatched to any gene: 12. Filled out from reference TRBV7-3 and TRBJ2-1, the complete variable domain reads GAGVSQTPSNKVTEKGKYVELRCDPISGHTALYWYRQSLGQGPEFLIYFQGTGAADDSGLPNDRFFAVRPEGSVSTLKIQRTERGDSAVYLCASSLRLADFEEQFFGPGTRLTVL.

This clonotype was detected only a few times. The genes are TRBV29-1 and TRBJ2-7, with D tentatively TRBD1 or TRBD2 (5 bases each). The CDR3 covers 14 residues. CDR1 is SQVTM, CDR2 ANQGSEA, per germline. V lost 4 bases, J lost 0 bases, and 13 bases lay in between. CDR3 residues: CSVGGSSNSYEQYF. The CDR3, as DNA: TGCAGCGTTGGGGGGAGCTCCAACTCCTACGAGCAGTACTTC.

V usage is TRBV10-1 and J usage is TRBJ2-1; TRBD2 aligns across 10 bases. The CDR3 covers 15 residues. Germline lookup yields CDR1 WNHNN and CDR2 SYGVQD (reference sequence). J was trimmed by 5 bases and V by 10 bases; bases with no gene match: 11. CDR3 coding DNA: TGCGCCACCCCAGGCCTAGCGGGAGATAACAATGAGCAGTTCTTC. Amino acid sequence: CATPGLAGDNNEQFF.

This clonotype has a handful of counts. The V and J genes are TRBV20-1 and TRBJ2-3, with 9 positions matching TRBD2. Germline trimming cut 3 bases from V and 0 bases from J; bases unmatched to any gene: 1. Germline CDR1 reads DFQATT; CDR2 reads SNEGSKA (reference sequence). This CDR3 is built from 14 residues. CDR3 protein: CSARLAGSTDTQYF. CDR3 coding DNA: TGCAGTGCTAGGCTAGCGGGAAGCACAGATACGCAGTATTTT.

This chain joins TRBV5-1 and TRBJ2-5; weak D call: TRBD2 (6 bases). V shed 0 bases and J shed 5 bases, with 11 bases lying between them. The CDR3 runs 14 residues. Germline V gene lookup returns CDR1 SGHRS and CDR2 YFSETQ. The CDR3 reads CASSLVAGSETQYF. The DNA of the CDR3 is TGCGCCAGCAGCTTGGTGGCGGGGTCCGAGACCCAGTACTTC.

Regarding this clonotype: The junction departs from germline at one end; a sequencing error may be responsible. The V and J genes are TRBV10-1 and TRBJ2-6, with TRBD1 as a possible D gene (6 bases). The length of the CDR3 is 17 residues. Germline assignment: CDR1 WNHNN and CDR2 SYGVQD (reference sequence). CDR3 DNA: TGCGCCATAGTCTACAGGGTTAGTGGAGCTGGGGCCAACGCCCTGACTTTC. It is translated as CAIVYRVSGAGANALTF.

The rearrangement joins TRBV5-4 to TRBJ2-1; D remains unclear. Germline lookup yields CDR1 SGHNT and CDR2 YYREEE (reference sequence). The CDR3 sequence is 16 residues long. V lost 0 bases and J lost 8, with 18 bases in between. The DNA of the CDR3 is TGTGCCAGCAGCTTGGCGTGGGCCTCGGGTAGGGATGAGCAGTTCTTC. The encoded protein is CASSLAWASGRDEQFF.

The sample holds many counts of this clonotype. V and J are TRBV20-1 and TRBJ2-7; D ambiguous. The CDR3 is 11 amino acids. Germline CDR1 DFQATT, CDR2 SNEGSKA (reference sequence). The germline V and J ends were trimmed by 0 bases and 7 bases, with 7 bases remaining between them. The CDR3 reads CSAREVREQYF. The CDR3 region has the DNA TGCAGTGCTAGAGAGGTTCGGGAGCAGTACTTC.

The V gene is TRBV20-1, the J gene TRBJ2-3, with 7 bases aligning to TRBD2. This CDR3 contains 19 residues. Germline V lookup: CDR1 DFQATT, CDR2 SNEGSKA (reference sequence). V shed 0 bases, J shed 1 base, and the junction held 16 bases outside the gene matches. DNA of the CDR3: TGCAGTGCTAGAGACGACCCCGTGAGCGGGACGCGGGGCACAGATACGCAGTATTTT. It translates to CSARDDPVSGTRGTDTQYF.

The rearrangement links TRBV12-3 or TRBV12-4 to TRBJ2-3, with a weak D call TRBD2 (5 bases). The V end lost 6 bases, the J end lost 2 bases, and 9 bases lay between the germline ends. The CDR3 loop spans 13 amino acids. CDR3 protein: CASSSRDTDTQYF. CDR3 bases: TGTGCCAGCAGCAGCCGGGACACAGATACGCAGTATTTT.

This clonotype was counted only a few times. The gene calls are TRBV15 and TRBJ2-5; maybe TRBD1 (6 bases). CDR3 length: 14 amino acids. Deletions cut 3 bases from V and 1 base from J, with 9 bases between. Germline CDR1 reads LNHNV; CDR2 reads YYDKDF (reference sequence). CDR3 sequence (DNA): TGTGCCACCAGCAGGTCAGGGGCCCAAGAGACCCAGTACTTC. It codes for CATSRSGAQETQYF.

This clonotype was detected once. At one end the junction does not follow the germline gene, possibly because of a read error. The chain carries TRBV11-2 and TRBJ1-4, with D perhaps TRBD1 (6 bases). The CDR3 covers 14 residues. In germline, CDR1 is SGHAT, CDR2 FQNNGV. The CDR3 coding sequence is TGTGCCAGCAGCACAGGGCTTACTAATGGAAAACTGTTTTTT. It specifies CASSTGLTNGKLFF.